This passage covers 13 T cell receptor beta chains from one sample sequenced in a study of T cell changes during pregnancy in multiple sclerosis. Repertoires were generated with immunoSEQ multiplex PCR, while TCRdb's copy carries only in-frame clones and drops some. The sample has 58,000 or so clones, 70% to 90% seen once. The sample consisted of CD4+ T cells from peripheral blood mononuclear cells, taken in the third trimester of pregnancy. The receptors shown here come from a female donor with multiple sclerosis, enrolled in a pregnancy study.

V and J are TRBV19 and TRBJ2-3; no reliable D call. V dropped 7 bases and J dropped 0 bases, with 11 bases sitting between them. CDR1 and CDR2 from the germline V gene are LNHDA and SQIVND (reference sequence). This CDR3 spans 14 amino acids. CDR3 DNA: TGTGCCAGTACCCTAACCCATAGCACAGATACGCAGTATTTT. Translated: CASTLTHSTDTQYF.

V is TRBV5-1 and J is TRBJ1-1; D is possibly TRBD1 (5 bases). Germline loops: CDR1 SGHRS, CDR2 YFSETQ. The CDR3 runs 14 residues. V was pared by 3 bases and J by 0 bases, with 9 bases between. The CDR3: CASSSQGMNTEAFF. As DNA, the CDR3 is TGCGCCAGCAGCTCTCAGGGTATGAACACTGAAGCTTTCTTT.

The chain joins TRBV6-5 to TRBJ1-2, with TRBD1 matching over 12 bases. V dropped 4 bases and J dropped 2; count of bases not matched to a gene: 5. Germline lookup yields CDR1 MNHEY and CDR2 SVGAGI. The CDR3 is 16 amino acids. The CDR3 DNA sequence: TGTGCCAGCAGTTCCCGGGACAGGGGGCGGAACTATGGCTACACCTTC. Its translation: CASSSRDRGRNYGYTF.

The chain is built from TRBV7-2 and TRBJ1-5; D perhaps matches TRBD1 (5 bases). Looked up from germline, CDR1 is SGHTA and CDR2 is FQGNSA. Deletions cut 0 bases from V and 6 bases from J, with 9 bases between. The CDR3 sequence is 14 residues long. CDR3 protein: CASSLAGGGQPQHF. As DNA, the CDR3 is TGTGCCAGCAGCTTAGCCGGGGGAGGTCAGCCCCAGCATTTT.

This sequence joins TRBV7-2 and TRBJ1-1; D remains unclear. Trimming pared 1 base from V and 7 bases from J, leaving 10 bases between. The CDR3 spans 13 residues. CDR1 and CDR2 (germline): SGHTA, FQGNSA. The CDR3 nucleotides are TGTGCCAGCAGCTTAGTTGTGGAGAATGAAGCTTTCTTT. The encoded protein is CASSLVVENEAFF.

V and J are TRBV2 and TRBJ2-7, with 9 nucleotides matching TRBD1. The CDR3 spans 13 residues. Germline V gene data show CDR1 as SNHLY and CDR2 as FYNNEI. The V and J ends lost 4 bases and 4 bases, in that order; junction bases with no gene match: 2. In nucleotides, the CDR3 is TGTGCCAGCAGTGTAGACAGGGGGTACGAGCAGTACTTC. It is translated as CASSVDRGYEQYF.

Within the sample, this clone is medium-sized. The gene calls are TRBV27 and TRBJ1-2; D possibly corresponds to TRBD1 (5 bases). From germline, CDR1 is MNHEY and CDR2 SMNVEV (reference sequence). Between the trimmed V and J ends, which lost 5 bases and 3 bases, there was a span of 13 bases. This CDR3 comprises 14 residues. The CDR3 region has the DNA TGTGCCAGCAGTAGGGGAGGAGGGTACTATGGCTACACCTTC. Protein: CASSRGGGYYGYTF.

The chain recombines TRBV4-2 with TRBJ2-7, with 11 bases that match TRBD2. Trimming removed 2 bases from V and 5 bases from J; junction bases left unmatched: 5. Per germline, CDR1 LGHNA and CDR2 YNFKEQ. The CDR3 totals 15 residues. This CDR3 is CASSQLAGGIHEQYF. CDR3 coding DNA: TGTGCCAGCAGCCAACTAGCGGGAGGTATCCACGAGCAGTACTTC.

This chain links TRBV6-5 with TRBJ2-7; tentative D call: TRBD1 (5 bases). The CDR3 is made up of 14 amino acids. Trimming pared 5 bases from V and 1 base from J, leaving 12 bases between. Germline V gene data show CDR1 as MNHEY and CDR2 as SVGAGI. The CDR3 spells CASSKAGKSYEQYF. DNA of the CDR3: TGTGCCAGCAGTAAAGCAGGGAAATCCTACGAGCAGTACTTC.

The V and J genes are TRBV11-2 and TRBJ2-5, with a weak D call TRBD2 (5 bases). Trimming left V 5 bases short and J 5 bases short, with 21 bases between. The CDR3 contains 16 residues. CDR1 SGHAT and CDR2 FQNNGV come from the germline V gene. The CDR3 DNA reads as TGTGCCAGCAGCCCGGGTGCGTTAAGGGAGATCGAGACCCAGTACTTC. It encodes CASSPGALREIETQYF.

The genes are TRBV28 and TRBJ2-6; possible D gene TRBD2, 6 bases. Trimming stripped 6 bases from V and 0 bases from J, with 9 bases between. CDR3 length equals 15 residues. CDR1 and CDR2 (germline): MDHEN, SYDVKM. The CDR3 nucleotides read TGTGCCAGCAGCGACGGGGGCTCTGGGGCCAACGTCCTGACTTTC. It codes for CASSDGGSGANVLTF.

The chain is built from TRBV6-5 and TRBJ2-7; D not certain. Germline CDR1 is MNHEY and CDR2 is SVGAGI. V lost 5 bases, J lost 2 bases, and 10 bases lay in between. The CDR3 spans 13 residues. For the CDR3, the DNA is TGTGCCAGCAGTCTAAAGGCGGCCTACGAGCAGTACTTC. This sequence encodes CASSLKAAYEQYF.

The chain recombines TRBV9 with TRBJ1-3; D gene unclear. Germline-derived CDR1 and CDR2 are SGDLS and YYNGEE. The CDR3 consists of 14 residues. Trimming removed 3 bases from V and 4 bases from J, with 11 bases in between. The CDR3 region has the DNA TGTGCCAGCAGCGCAACCGGGAGCGGAAACACCATATATTTT. The encoded protein is CASSATGSGNTIYF.